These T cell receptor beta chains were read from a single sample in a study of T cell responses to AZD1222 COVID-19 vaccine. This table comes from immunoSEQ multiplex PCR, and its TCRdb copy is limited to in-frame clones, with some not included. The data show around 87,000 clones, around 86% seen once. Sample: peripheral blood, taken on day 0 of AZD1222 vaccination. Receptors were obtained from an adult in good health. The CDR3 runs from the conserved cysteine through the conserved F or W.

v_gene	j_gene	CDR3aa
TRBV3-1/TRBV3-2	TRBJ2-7	CASSTRAYEQYF
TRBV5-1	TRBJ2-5	CASSLMTSGRERGETQYF
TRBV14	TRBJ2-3	CASSLGRTSGSSDTQYF
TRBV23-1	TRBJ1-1	CASSLCPGQGGPEAFF
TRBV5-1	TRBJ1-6	CASSLDMQRNSPLHF
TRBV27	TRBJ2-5	CASSLFPGLAGGHQETQYF
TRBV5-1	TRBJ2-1	CASSSPERSYNEQFF
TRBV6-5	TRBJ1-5	CASVHRGDSNQPQHF
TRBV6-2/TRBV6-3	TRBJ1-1	CASSPPGKLGTEAFF
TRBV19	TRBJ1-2	CASSLSPGPRGDGYTF
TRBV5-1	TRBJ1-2	CASSPQGGPAGGYTF
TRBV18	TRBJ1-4	CASSRLSPSGQDNEKLFF
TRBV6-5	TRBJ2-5	CASSRSGAVQETQYF
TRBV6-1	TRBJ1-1	CASSEGSPPQGNTEAFF
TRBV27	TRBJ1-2	CASSLSIQYGYTF
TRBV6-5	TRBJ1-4	CASSYSGTATNEKLFF
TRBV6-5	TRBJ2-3	CASSSTDTQYF
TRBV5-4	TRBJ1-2	CASSLTGFGYTF
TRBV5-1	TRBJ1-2	CASSLVVEGGGYTF
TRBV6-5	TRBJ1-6	CASSVDRNNSPLHF
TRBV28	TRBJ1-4	CASSLTEKLFF
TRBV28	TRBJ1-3	CASSVQGAGSGNTIYF
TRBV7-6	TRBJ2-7	CASSLGTGGPYEQYF
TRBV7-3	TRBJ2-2	CASSSIRGTGELFF